This is a list of T cell receptor beta chains from one sample in a study of blood T cells in healthy people across ages. TCRdb itself ran the 5' RACE reads through MiXCR, one entry per CDR3 protein. The sample yields more than 650,000 distinct CDR3 sequences, about a fifth seen once. The sequenced sample consisted of blood. Receptors were obtained from a man aged 70-80 years in good health. CDR3s include the opening cysteine and the closing phenylalanine or tryptophan. D genes are given only for firm matches. Only part of the rows carry a size: once, few, many, or a class if the clone is expanded.

len	v_gene	j_gene	d_gene	abundance	CDR3aa	CDR3nt
14	TRBV6-5	TRBJ2-1	TRBD1	many	CASSPQGMRNEQFF	TGTGCCAGCAGCCCACAGGGGATGCGGAATGAGCAGTTCTTC
12	TRBV20-1	TRBJ1-1	.	few	CSARDPPGGAFF	TGCAGTGCTAGAGATCCGCCGGGTGGGGCTTTCTTT
13	TRBV12-3/TRBV12-4	TRBJ2-5	.	few	CASSRGGGETQYF	TGTGCCAGCAGCAGAGGAGGAGGGGAGACCCAGTACTTC
17	TRBV28	TRBJ1-1	.	.	CASISPLTGTLNTEAFF	TGTGCCAGCATATCTCCCCTTACCGGGACGTTGAACACTGAAGCTTTCTTT
16	TRBV2	TRBJ2-3	.	.	CASSEGPLGAADTQYF	TGTGCCAGCAGTGAAGGCCCTCTCGGAGCAGCAGATACGCAGTATTTT
12	TRBV6-6	TRBJ2-5	.	.	CASSQNRETQYF	TGTGCCAGCAGTCAGAACCGGGAGACCCAGTACTTC
16	TRBV6-5	TRBJ1-5	TRBD1	few	CASRARQGARVQPQHF	TGTGCCAGCAGGGCCCGACAGGGGGCGAGAGTTCAGCCCCAGCATTTT
13	TRBV6-1	TRBJ2-7	.	.	CASRIKATYGQYF	TGTGCCAGCAGAATAAAGGCTACCTACGGGCAGTACTTC
15	TRBV9	TRBJ1-4	.	.	CASSVAGRTGEKLFF	TGTGCCAGCAGCGTAGCGGGGAGGACGGGGGAAAAACTGTTTTTT
14	TRBV7-2	TRBJ2-7	.	few	CASSHDKGSYEQYF	TGTGCCAGCAGCCACGACAAAGGATCCTACGAGCAGTACTTC
14	TRBV20-1	TRBJ2-1	.	.	CSARVDYLYNEQFF	TGCAGTGCTAGAGTGGACTACCTTTACAATGAGCAGTTCTTC
14	TRBV25-1	TRBJ1-5	.	.	CASSEPGSNQPQHF	TGTGCCAGCAGTGAACCCGGGAGCAATCAGCCCCAGCATTTT
14	TRBV7-2	TRBJ2-2	TRBD1	.	CASSSDRATGELFF	TGTGCCAGCAGCTCCGACAGGGCTACCGGGGAGCTGTTTTTT
16	TRBV14	TRBJ2-1	TRBD2	.	CASSLRRGGTYNEQFF	TGTGCCAGCAGCCTCCGACGCGGGGGGACCTACAATGAGCAGTTCTTC
14	TRBV12-3/TRBV12-4	TRBJ2-5	TRBD1	.	CASSLMTGQETQYF	TGTGCCAGCAGTTTGATGACAGGGCAAGAGACCCAGTACTTC
14	TRBV20-1	TRBJ2-1	.	few	CSARGRGPGDEQFF	TGCAGTGCTAGAGGACGCGGACCTGGCGATGAGCAGTTCTTC
14	TRBV5-1	TRBJ1-1	.	few	CASSLDLGATEAFF	TGCGCCAGCAGCTTGGATCTCGGGGCGACTGAAGCTTTCTTT
16	TRBV6-7	TRBJ2-5	TRBD1	few	CASPLRPGQWGETQYF	TGTGCCAGCCCCCTCCGACCGGGACAGTGGGGAGAGACCCAGTACTTC
16	TRBV9	TRBJ2-3	.	.	CASSVVGELSTDTQYF	TGTGCCAGCAGCGTAGTTGGGGAGTTAAGCACAGATACACAGTATTTT
17	TRBV29-1	TRBJ2-3	.	.	CSARLRGRNILTDTQYF	TGCAGCGCCCGGTTAAGAGGCAGGAATATTCTCACAGATACGCAGTATTTT
15	TRBV5-1	TRBJ1-2	.	.	CASSLAGRDVYGYTF	TGCGCCAGCAGCTTGGCGGGCAGGGACGTCTATGGCTACACCTTC
15	TRBV20-1	TRBJ1-1	.	.	CSARGRTGRVTEAFF	TGCAGTGCTAGAGGGCGGACGGGAAGGGTCACTGAAGCTTTCTTT
16	TRBV7-6	TRBJ2-7	.	few	CASSPQTDPLGYEQYF	TGTGCCAGCAGCCCCCAGACAGATCCTTTAGGCTACGAGCAGTACTTC
14	TRBV28	TRBJ2-5	.	.	CASSLLRRQETQYF	TGTGCCAGCAGTTTATTGCGCCGACAAGAGACCCAGTACTTC
14	TRBV5-1	TRBJ2-2	.	few	CASSSGRETGELFF	TGCGCCAGCAGCTCGGGACGGGAGACCGGGGAGCTGTTTTTT
16	TRBV29-1	TRBJ1-2	.	.	CSVASGTGDFTYGYTF	TGCAGCGTTGCCAGCGGGACCGGGGATTTCACCTATGGCTACACCTTC
16	TRBV6-1	TRBJ2-1	TRBD2	.	CASSEAGGAVYNEQFF	TGTGCCAGCAGTGAAGCCGGGGGGGCCGTCTACAATGAGCAGTTCTTC
13	TRBV7-9	TRBJ1-2	.	few	CASSGQYVDGYTF	TGTGCCAGCAGCGGACAGTACGTGGATGGCTACACCTTC
14	TRBV12-3/TRBV12-4	TRBJ2-4	TRBD1	few	CASSFWTGTNIQYF	TGTGCCAGCAGTTTTTGGACAGGGACGAACATTCAGTACTTC
15	TRBV2	TRBJ1-2	TRBD1	few	CASSKTGTGDYGYTF	TGTGCCAGCAGTAAAACGGGGACAGGGGACTATGGCTACACCTTC
14	TRBV12-3/TRBV12-4	TRBJ1-1	.	.	CASSFFRQNTEAFF	TGTGCCAGCAGTTTTTTCCGGCAGAACACTGAAGCTTTCTTT
17	TRBV12-3/TRBV12-4	TRBJ1-5	.	few	CASGPPFGRGGNQPQHF	TGTGCCAGCGGACCTCCCTTTGGAAGGGGAGGGAATCAGCCCCAGCATTTT
16	TRBV4-3	TRBJ2-1	TRBD2	few	CASSQGLAGGYNEQFF	TGCGCCAGCAGCCAAGGACTAGCGGGGGGCTACAATGAGCAGTTCTTC
14	TRBV6-5	TRBJ2-5	.	.	CASTVGGSQETQYF	TGTGCCAGCACCGTGGGGGGTAGCCAAGAGACCCAGTACTTC
12	TRBV2	TRBJ2-3	.	few	CASRAVSDTQYF	TGTGCCAGCAGGGCCGTGTCAGATACGCAGTATTTT